The clone carrying this TCR beta chain has ten or more counts. What it binds is unknown. The record originates from a study of T cells in Graves' hyperthyroidism and ophthalmopathy. Regarding the study as a whole: The model foresaw ophthalmopathy a median around 6 months prior to onset.

The CDR3 is 15 amino acids. Germline lookup yields CDR1 DFQATT and CDR2 SNEGSKA (reference sequence). Trimming left V 0 bases short and J 0 bases short, with 10 bases between. Amplified TCR beta CDR3 regions came from RNA transcripts. The HTBI primer set was used in a first-round RT-PCR of the TCR CDR3. TCRdb reprocessed the multiplex PCR reads via MiXCR and lists one record per CDR3 protein. This table has 250,000 to 300,000 distinct CDR3 sequences, 13% appearing once. Sequencing used blood. This clonotype was obtained from a woman aged 25-40 years with Graves' hyperthyroidism that later progressed to Graves' ophthalmopathy. The V gene is TRBV20-1, the J gene TRBJ2-3; D is undetermined. The CDR3 DNA sequence: TGCAGTGCTAGAGATGGAGCTGTTAGCACAGATACGCAGTATTTT. Protein product: CSARDGAVSTDTQYF.